Here is one T cell receptor beta chain with its context. Germline loops: CDR1 SGHNT, CDR2 YYREEE (reference sequence). The CDR3 covers 15 residues. Trimming cost V 0 bases and J 1 base, with 10 bases left between them. The data were taken from a study of blood T cell repertoires in COVID-19. Study-level background: Spain, Italy and the United States supplied samples that represented acute and convalescent COVID-19. Sources were T cells, B-cell-depleted T cells, or PBMCs; the material itself was cDNA or gDNA.

As originally analysed: Nucleated cell number was recorded as an estimate derived from reference gene primer amplification. Produced via immunoSEQ multiplex PCR; TCRdb's table is partial and in-frame only. That table supplies the V and J calls and clone size; D and trimming were determined from the DNA. The profile shows fewer than 450,000 clones, more than 75% of them singletons. Sequenced: peripheral blood. This sequence was found in a woman aged 18-29 years who had recovered from COVID-19. This chain links TRBV5-4 with TRBJ1-1; unclear D gene. CDR3: CASSLGAGGNTEAFF. CDR3 bases: TGTGCCAGCAGCTTGGGTGCAGGAGGGAACACTGAAGCTTTCTTT.